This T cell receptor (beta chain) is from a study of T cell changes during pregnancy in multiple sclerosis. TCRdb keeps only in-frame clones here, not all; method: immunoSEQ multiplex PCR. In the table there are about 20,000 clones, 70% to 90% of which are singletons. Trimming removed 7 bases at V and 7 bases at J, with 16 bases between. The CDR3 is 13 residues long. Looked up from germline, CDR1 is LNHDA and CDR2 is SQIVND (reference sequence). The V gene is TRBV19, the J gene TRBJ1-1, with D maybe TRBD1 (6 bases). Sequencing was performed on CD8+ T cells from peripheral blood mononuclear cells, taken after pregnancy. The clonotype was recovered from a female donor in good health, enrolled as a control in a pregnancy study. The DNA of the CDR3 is TGTGCCAGTACCCTGACAGGCATGAGTGAAGCTTTCTTT. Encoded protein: CASTLTGMSEAFF. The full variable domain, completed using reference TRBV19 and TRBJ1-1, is DGGITQSPKYLFRKEGQNVTLSCEQNLNHDAMYWYRQDPGQGLRLIYYSQIVNDFQKGDIAEGYSVSREKKESFPLTVTSAQKNPTAFYLCASTLTGMSEAFFGQGTRLTVV.